This TCR beta chain is from a study of shared clonotypes between healthy human individuals. Running of the assay took place at deep level. Sequenced by immunoSEQ multiplex PCR; TCRdb stores in-frame clones only, minus some. The sample lists over 750,000 clones; around 96% were seen once. The V segment lost 1 base and the J segment 3 bases; nucleotides outside the gene matches: 2. CDR3 size: 15 residues. Germline V lookup: CDR1 SGHAT, CDR2 FQNNGV. In the naive CD8 group, cells lacked CD45RO and were positively selected for CCR7, so terminally differentiated effector memory CD45RA+ cells were left out. Notes on this clone: As yet, its antigen is unknown.

Study-wide results and caveats: The generation probabilities recorded for non-shared clonotypes fell below those of clonotypes shared by all four donors.

This clonotype originated in a young man in good health. Sequencing was performed on naive CD8+ T cells sorted from blood. V is TRBV11-2 and J is TRBJ2-1, with TRBD1 identical over 8 bases. The CDR3, as DNA: TGTGCCAGCAGCTTAGGGGACAGGTACTACAATGAGCAGTTCTTC. Translating gives CASSLGDRYYNEQFF.